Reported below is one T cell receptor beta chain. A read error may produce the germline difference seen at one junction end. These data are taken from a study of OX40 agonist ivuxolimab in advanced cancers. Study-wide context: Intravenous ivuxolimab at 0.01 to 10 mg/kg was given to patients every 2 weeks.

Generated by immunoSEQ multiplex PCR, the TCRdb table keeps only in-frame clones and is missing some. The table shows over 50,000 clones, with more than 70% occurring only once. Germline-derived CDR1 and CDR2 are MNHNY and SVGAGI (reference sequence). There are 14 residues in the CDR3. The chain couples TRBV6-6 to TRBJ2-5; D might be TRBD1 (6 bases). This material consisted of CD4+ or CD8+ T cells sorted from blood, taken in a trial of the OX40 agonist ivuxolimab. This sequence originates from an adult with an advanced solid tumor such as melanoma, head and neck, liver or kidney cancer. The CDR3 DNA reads TGTGCCATCAGTGCGAGGACAGACCAAGAGACCCAGTACTTC. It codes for CAISARTDQETQYF.